Presented here are 25 T cell receptor beta chains from one specimen sequenced in a study of early T cells in non-severe SARS-CoV-2 infection. TCRdb re-called the 5' RACE reads with MiXCR, one entry per CDR3 protein. In the table there are tens of thousands of distinct CDR3 sequences, 9.5% to 15% of which are singletons. The material sequenced was whole blood. These receptors came from an adult who was a healthcare worker with PCR-confirmed SARS-CoV-2 infection or an uninfected control (not recorded which).

This clonotype was found a few times. J is TRBJ2-1 and V is TRBV7-9, with D perhaps given as TRBD1 or TRBD2 (5 bases each). V was shortened by 5 bases and J by 12 bases, with 17 bases between the two germline ends. CDR1 and CDR2 (germline): SEHNR, FQNEAQ (reference sequence). This CDR3 comprises 13 residues. CDR3 in DNA: TGTGCCAGCAGCCTATCCGGGGCCCCTCGGCAGTTCTTC. Translating gives CASSLSGAPRQFF.

The CDR3 is CAIRRTGNQETQYF. The CDR3 nucleotides read TGTGCCATCAGAAGGACAGGCAACCAAGAGACCCAGTACTTC. The chain carries TRBV10-3 and TRBJ2-5; TRBD1 matches 7 bases. The junction had 4 bases not matched to a gene; V was cut back by 6 bases and J by 0 bases. Germline loops: CDR1 ENHRY, CDR2 SYGVKD. The CDR3 runs 14 residues.

This clonotype was detected only a few times. J is TRBJ1-4 and V is TRBV4-3; TRBD1 matches at 10 bases. The CDR3 spans 16 residues. V dropped 0 bases and J dropped 8; count of bases not matched to a gene: 6. Germline assignment: CDR1 LGHNA and CDR2 YSLEER. The CDR3 loop reads CASSQDGTGVYEKLFF. In DNA, the CDR3 is TGCGCCAGCAGCCAAGATGGGACAGGGGTTTACGAAAAACTGTTTTTT.

The rearrangement uses TRBV7-2 and TRBJ2-1; D is unclear. CDR3 length: 13 amino acids. The germline V gene encodes CDR1 SGHTA and CDR2 FQGNSA. Trimming removed 5 bases at V and 5 bases at J, with 10 bases between. The CDR3 nucleotides read TGTGCCAGCAGCGATCGCAGAAACAATGAGCAGTTCTTC. As protein: CASSDRRNNEQFF. The complete variable domain, with remaining parts taken from reference TRBV7-2 and TRBJ2-1, reads GAGVSQSPSNKVTEKGKDVELRCDPISGHTALYWYRQSLGQGLEFLIYFQGNSAPDKSGLPSDRFSAERTGGSVSTLTIQRTQQEDSAVYLCASSDRRNNEQFFGPGTRLTVL.

The J gene is TRBJ2-3, the V gene TRBV12-3 or TRBV12-4; 15 nucleotides align to TRBD2. CDR3 size: 16 residues. V was pared by 5 bases and J by 6 bases, with 6 bases of the junction left unmatched. In nucleotides, the CDR3 is TGTGCCAGCAGTCCTCGGACTAGCGGGGGGGCCGATACGCAGTATTTT. This encodes CASSPRTSGGADTQYF.

The V call is TRBV5-1, the J call TRBJ2-7; D unresolved. The CDR3 is made up of 12 amino acids. Germline CDR1 SGHRS, CDR2 YFSETQ. Between the trimmed V and J ends, which lost 3 bases and 6 bases, there was a span of 10 bases. The CDR3 DNA follows: TGCGCCAGCAGCTCCCACTTCGGCGAGCAGTACTTC. This gives the protein CASSSHFGEQYF.

A few counts support this clonotype. The genes are TRBV10-3 and TRBJ2-7; D could derive from TRBD1 or TRBD2 (6 bases each). Looked up from germline, CDR1 is ENHRY and CDR2 is SYGVKD. V was pared by 10 bases and J by 6 bases, with 16 bases between. The CDR3 is 12 amino acids. The CDR3 nucleotides are TGTGCCACCGGGGGCGGGGCAGGCGAGCAGTACTTC. It is translated as CATGGGAGEQYF.

A word on this clonotype: This may come from a read error, since a much larger clone is one base off. The chain couples TRBV6-1 to TRBJ2-2; TRBD1 might be the D (5 bases). The CDR3 has 13 residues. The V gene lost 7 bases and the J gene lost 7 bases, with 13 bases spanning the gap. From germline, CDR1 is MNHNS and CDR2 SASEGT. This CDR3 reads CASMGQGNGELFF. In DNA form, the CDR3 reads TGTGCCAGCATGGGGCAGGGAAACGGGGAGCTGTTTTTT.

This clonotype was observed many times. The chain employs TRBV7-2 and TRBJ2-7; 10 bases are a match to TRBD2. The germline V gene encodes CDR1 SGHTA and CDR2 FQGNSA. Losses at the gene ends were 5 bases for V and 2 bases for J; bases not matched to a gene: 6. The length of the CDR3 is 15 residues. CDR3 residues: CASSKTSGDAYEQYF. For the CDR3, the DNA is TGTGCCAGCAGCAAAACTAGCGGGGACGCCTACGAGCAGTACTTC. Filled out from reference TRBV7-2 and TRBJ2-7, the complete variable domain reads GAGVSQSPSNKVTEKGKDVELRCDPISGHTALYWYRQSLGQGLEFLIYFQGNSAPDKSGLPSDRFSAERTGGSVSTLTIQRTQQEDSAVYLCASSKTSGDAYEQYFGPGTRLTVT.

This clonotype was found a few times. The chain carries TRBV12-3 or TRBV12-4 and TRBJ1-4, with 7 bases identical to TRBD1. Trimming removed 3 bases from V and 7 bases from J; junction bases left unmatched: 5. CDR3 length: 14 residues. The CDR3 DNA follows: TGTGCCAGCAGTTTCCCGGGACAGCCTGAAAAACTGTTTTTT. It is translated as CASSFPGQPEKLFF.

This clonotype was counted ten times or more. The rearrangement links TRBV2 to TRBJ2-5; 11 positions match TRBD2. The CDR3 is 15 amino acids. The ends lost 7 bases at V and 2 bases at J; junction bases unmatched: 6. Germline CDR1 SNHLY, CDR2 FYNNEI. The DNA of the CDR3 is TGTGCCAGCACGTCTAGCGGGGGGCGACAAGAGACCCAGTACTTC. Amino acids: CASTSSGGRQETQYF. Full variable domain (remainder filled in from reference TRBV2 and TRBJ2-5): EPEVTQTPSHQVTQMGQEVILRCVPISNHLYFYWYRQILGQKVEFLVSFYNNEISEKSEIFDDQFSVERPDGSNFTLKIRSTKLEDSAMYFCASTSSGGRQETQYFGPGTRLLVL.

This clonotype was seen many times. This chain connects TRBV20-1 to TRBJ1-5; D gene unclear. The CDR3 contains 13 residues. Germline CDR1 DFQATT, CDR2 SNEGSKA (reference sequence). Trimming shortened V by 1 base and J by 1 base, and 5 bases separated the two germline ends. The CDR3 nucleotides are TGCAGTGCTAGAGGCGCAAGCAATCAGCCCCAGCATTTT. Protein sequence: CSARGASNQPQHF.

This chain links TRBV6-5 with TRBJ1-5, with D possibly matching TRBD1 (5 bases). Trimming cost V 6 bases and J 3 bases, with 24 bases left between them. Germline V gene data show CDR1 as MNHEY and CDR2 as SVGAGI. The length of the CDR3 is 18 residues. The CDR3 region is CASSPRATVTGFNQPQHF. The CDR3 nucleotides read TGTGCCAGCAGCCCGAGGGCTACGGTAACAGGCTTCAATCAGCCCCAGCATTTT.

The gene calls are TRBV2 and TRBJ2-7; D is uncertain. This CDR3 contains 12 residues. Per the germline V gene, CDR1 is SNHLY and CDR2 is FYNNEI. The ends were cut back, 4 bases at V and 4 bases at J, with 8 bases in the middle. This CDR3 is CASSVARYEQYF. The CDR3 coding sequence is TGTGCCAGCAGTGTCGCGCGTTACGAGCAGTACTTC.

This chain links TRBV19 with TRBJ1-3; D uncertain. This CDR3 is built from 16 residues. Germline V gene lookup returns CDR1 LNHDA and CDR2 SQIVND (reference sequence). The V end was cut by 4 bases, the J end by 4 bases, with 17 bases between. The CDR3 region is CASSRTSLRTGNTIYF. DNA for the CDR3: TGTGCCAGTAGTAGGACCAGCCTGCGAACCGGAAACACCATATATTTT.

The table lists this clonotype with a few counts. This chain joins TRBV5-1 and TRBJ1-1; D unresolved. Germline lookup yields CDR1 SGHRS and CDR2 YFSETQ. There are 15 residues in the CDR3. Trimming left V 0 bases short and J 10 bases short, with 19 bases between. The CDR3 DNA reads as TGCGCCAGCAGCTTGGGCGTCGCGGGAGATCCGGGAGCTTTCTTT. It specifies CASSLGVAGDPGAFF. The whole variable domain, filled in from reference TRBV5-1 and TRBJ1-1, reads KAGVTQTPRYLIKTRGQQVTLSCSPISGHRSVSWYQQTPGQGLQFLFEYFSETQRNKGNFPGRFSGRQFSNSRSEMNVSTLELGDSALYLCASSLGVAGDPGAFFGQGTRLTVV.

With regard to this clonotype: A read error may account for a junction end that differs from germline. This chain uses TRBV5-1 with TRBJ1-1; D not resolved. CDR3 size: 14 residues. The germline V gene encodes CDR1 SGHRS and CDR2 YFSETQ. The CDR3 sequence is CASSLSPRNPEAFF. In nucleotides, the CDR3 is TGCGCCAGCAGCTTGTCCCCCAGGAACCCTGAAGCTTTCTTT.

This clonotype was seen only a few times. The V call is TRBV6-6, the J call TRBJ2-3, with 9 bases that match TRBD2. Germline trimming cut 6 bases from V and 3 bases from J; bases unmatched to any gene: 4. CDR3 length equals 14 residues. Looked up from germline, CDR1 is MNHNY and CDR2 is SVGAGI (reference sequence). The CDR3 spells CASRGLALTDTQYF. The CDR3 coding sequence is TGTGCCAGCAGGGGACTAGCATTGACAGATACGCAGTATTTT.

V usage is TRBV2 and J usage is TRBJ2-5; D gene ambiguous. Trimming stripped 4 bases from V and 0 bases from J, with 9 bases between. Germline CDR1 is SNHLY and CDR2 is FYNNEI. This CDR3 is built from 14 residues. The CDR3: CASSAASYQETQYF. CDR3 sequence (DNA): TGTGCCAGCAGTGCGGCCAGCTACCAAGAGACCCAGTACTTC.

V gene TRBV29-1 combines with J gene TRBJ1-1, with D possibly TRBD1 on 5 matching bases. The CDR3 loop spans 11 amino acids. Trimming stripped 1 base from V and 10 bases from J, with 10 bases between. Germline values: CDR1 SQVTM, CDR2 ANQGSEA. As DNA, the CDR3 is TGCAGCGTTGAAGGGGACCGGGCAGCTTTCTTT. Its translation: CSVEGDRAAFF.

In this sample, this clonotype turned up many times. V is TRBV5-6 and J is TRBJ2-6; D is uncertain. Germline V gives CDR1 SGHDT, CDR2 YYEEEE. The length of the CDR3 is 17 residues. Trimming cost V 4 bases and J 2 bases, with 16 bases left between them. CDR3 region: CASSPGRNPAGANVLTF. As DNA, the CDR3 is TGTGCCAGCAGCCCTGGACGGAACCCCGCTGGGGCCAACGTCCTGACTTTC.

This clonotype was seen ten or more times. The rearrangement links TRBV4-1 to TRBJ1-2, with unresolved D. The CDR3 runs to 14 residues. V gave up 0 bases and J gave up 4 bases, with 9 bases separating them. Germline CDR1 is MGHRA and CDR2 is YSYEKL. The CDR3: CASSQESGSYGYTF. In DNA form, the CDR3 reads TGCGCCAGCAGCCAAGAGTCCGGATCCTATGGCTACACCTTC.

In this sample, this clonotype turned up many times. This chain links TRBV7-9 with TRBJ2-1; TRBD1 or TRBD2 may be the D gene (7 bases each). V gave up 5 bases and J gave up 3 bases, with 14 bases separating them. There are 15 residues in the CDR3. Germline V gene lookup returns CDR1 SEHNR and CDR2 FQNEAQ (reference sequence). The CDR3 loop is CASSAGGAGYNEQFF. The CDR3 DNA is TGTGCCAGCAGCGCAGGGGGGGCTGGCTACAATGAGCAGTTCTTC.

This clonotype was counted many times. The chain joins TRBV11-2 to TRBJ2-3; D is ambiguous. Trimming removed 0 bases at V and 1 base at J, with 8 bases between. Germline V gives CDR1 SGHAT, CDR2 FQNNGV. CDR3 length: 15 amino acids. CDR3 in DNA: TGTGCCAGCAGCTTAGACGCATCACGCACAGATACGCAGTATTTT. Translating gives CASSLDASRTDTQYF.

This clonotype was found many times. V gene TRBV7-6 combines with J gene TRBJ2-3, with a possible D match to TRBD2 (7 bases). Trimming removed 2 bases at V and 4 bases at J, with 13 bases between. Germline loops: CDR1 SGHVS, CDR2 FNYEAQ. This CDR3 has 15 amino acids. DNA for the CDR3: TGTGCCAGCAGCTTATTCCCGGGGGGCCCAGATACGCAGTATTTT. Its protein is CASSLFPGGPDTQYF.